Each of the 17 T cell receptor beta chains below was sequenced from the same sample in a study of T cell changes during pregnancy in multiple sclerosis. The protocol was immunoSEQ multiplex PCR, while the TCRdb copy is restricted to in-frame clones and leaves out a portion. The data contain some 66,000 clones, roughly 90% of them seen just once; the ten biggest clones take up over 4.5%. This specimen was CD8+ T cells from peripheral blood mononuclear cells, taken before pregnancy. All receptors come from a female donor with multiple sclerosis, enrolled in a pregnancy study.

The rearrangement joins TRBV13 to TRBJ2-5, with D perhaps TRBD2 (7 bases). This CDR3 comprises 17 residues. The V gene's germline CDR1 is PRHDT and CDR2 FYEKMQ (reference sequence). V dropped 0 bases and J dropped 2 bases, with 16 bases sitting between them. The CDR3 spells CASSLGTLGGGQETQYF. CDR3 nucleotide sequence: TGTGCCAGCAGCTTAGGAACTTTAGGGGGGGGGCAAGAGACCCAGTACTTC.

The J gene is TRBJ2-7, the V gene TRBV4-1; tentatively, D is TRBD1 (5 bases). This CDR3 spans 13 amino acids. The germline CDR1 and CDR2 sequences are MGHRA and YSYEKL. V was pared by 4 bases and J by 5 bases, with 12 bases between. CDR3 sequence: CASSPLGENEQYF. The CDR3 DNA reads TGCGCCAGCAGCCCCCTAGGGGAAAACGAGCAGTACTTC.

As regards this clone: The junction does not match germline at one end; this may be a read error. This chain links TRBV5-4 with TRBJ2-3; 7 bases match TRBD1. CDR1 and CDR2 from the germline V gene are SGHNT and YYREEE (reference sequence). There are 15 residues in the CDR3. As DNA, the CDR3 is TGTGCCAGCAGTTTGGGACAGACAACCACAGATACGCAGTATTTT. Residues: CASSLGQTTTDTQYF.

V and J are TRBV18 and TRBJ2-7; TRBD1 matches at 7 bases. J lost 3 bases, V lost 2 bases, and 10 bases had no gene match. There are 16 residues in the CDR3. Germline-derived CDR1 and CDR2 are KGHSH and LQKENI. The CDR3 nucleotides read TGTGCCAGCTCACCATACGAGGGGGCGAAGATCTACGAGCAGTACTTC. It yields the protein CASSPYEGAKIYEQYF.

The CDR3 region is CASSGGQVPYGYTF. The CDR3 region has the DNA TGTGCCAGTAGTGGGGGACAGGTTCCTTATGGCTACACCTTC. This sequence joins TRBV19 and TRBJ1-2; TRBD1 agrees at 8 bases. Germline trimming cut 5 bases from V and 5 bases from J; bases unmatched to any gene: 7. This CDR3 spans 14 amino acids. Per the germline V gene, CDR1 is LNHDA and CDR2 is SQIVND (reference sequence).

The DNA of the CDR3 is TGTGCCAGCAGTTTGGTACGGGATCAGCCCCAGCATTTT. It translates to CASSLVRDQPQHF. The V call is TRBV27, the J call TRBJ1-5; no definite D call. The CDR3 is made up of 13 amino acids. Trimming left V 3 bases short and J 5 bases short, with 8 bases between. Germline CDR1 reads MNHEY; CDR2 reads SMNVEV (reference sequence).

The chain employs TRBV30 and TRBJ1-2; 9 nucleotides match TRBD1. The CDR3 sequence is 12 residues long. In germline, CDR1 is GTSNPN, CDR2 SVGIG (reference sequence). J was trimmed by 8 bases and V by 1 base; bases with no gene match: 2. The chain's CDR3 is CAWSGQGEGYTF. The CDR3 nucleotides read TGTGCCTGGAGTGGACAGGGGGAGGGCTACACCTTC.

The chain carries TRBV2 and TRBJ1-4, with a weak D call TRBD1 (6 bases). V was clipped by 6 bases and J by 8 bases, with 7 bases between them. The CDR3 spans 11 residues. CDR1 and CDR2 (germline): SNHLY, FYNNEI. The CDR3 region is CASRQGEKLFF. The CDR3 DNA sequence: TGTGCCAGCAGGCAGGGGGAAAAACTGTTTTTT.

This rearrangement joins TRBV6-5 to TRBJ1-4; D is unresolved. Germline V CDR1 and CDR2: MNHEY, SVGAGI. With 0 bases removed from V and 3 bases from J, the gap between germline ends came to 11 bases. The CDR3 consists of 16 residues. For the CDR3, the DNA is TGTGCCAGCAGTTACTCTCCCTCCGCGGCTAATGAAAAACTGTTTTTT. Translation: CASSYSPSAANEKLFF.

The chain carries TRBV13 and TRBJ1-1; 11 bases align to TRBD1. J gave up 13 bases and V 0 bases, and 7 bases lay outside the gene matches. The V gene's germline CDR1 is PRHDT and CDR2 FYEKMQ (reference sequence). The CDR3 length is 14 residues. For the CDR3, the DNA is TGTGCCAGCAGCTTAGGAACGGACAGGGGGCGAGATTTCTTT. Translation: CASSLGTDRGRDFF.

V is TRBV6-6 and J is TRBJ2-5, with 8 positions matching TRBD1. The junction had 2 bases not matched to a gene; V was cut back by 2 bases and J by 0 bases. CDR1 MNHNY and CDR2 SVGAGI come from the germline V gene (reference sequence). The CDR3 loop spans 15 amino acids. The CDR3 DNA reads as TGTGCCAGCAGTTACCAGGACAGGGACCAAGAGACCCAGTACTTC. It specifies CASSYQDRDQETQYF.

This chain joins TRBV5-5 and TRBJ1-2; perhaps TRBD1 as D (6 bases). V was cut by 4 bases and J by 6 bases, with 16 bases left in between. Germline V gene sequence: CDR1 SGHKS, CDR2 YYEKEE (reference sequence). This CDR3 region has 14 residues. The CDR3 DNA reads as TGTGCCAGCAGCCCAGCAGGGGCCTTTCATGGCTACACCTTC. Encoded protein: CASSPAGAFHGYTF.

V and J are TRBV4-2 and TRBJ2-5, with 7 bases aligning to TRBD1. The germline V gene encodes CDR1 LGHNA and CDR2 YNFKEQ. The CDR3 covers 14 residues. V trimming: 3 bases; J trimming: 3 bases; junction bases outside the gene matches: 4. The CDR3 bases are TGTGCCAGCAGCCAGGCCGGGACAGAAGAGACCCAGTACTTC. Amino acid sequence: CASSQAGTEETQYF.

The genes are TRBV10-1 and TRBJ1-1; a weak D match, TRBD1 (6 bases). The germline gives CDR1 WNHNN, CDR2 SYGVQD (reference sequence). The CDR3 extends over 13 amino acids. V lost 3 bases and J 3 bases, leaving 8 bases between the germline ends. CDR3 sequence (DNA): TGCGCCAGCAGTGATACAGGGTACACTGAAGCTTTCTTT. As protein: CASSDTGYTEAFF.

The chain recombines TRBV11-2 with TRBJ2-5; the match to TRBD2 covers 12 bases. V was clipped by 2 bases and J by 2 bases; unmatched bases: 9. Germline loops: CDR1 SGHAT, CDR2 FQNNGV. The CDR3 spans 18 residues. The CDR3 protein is CASSLNLAGGPEQETQYF. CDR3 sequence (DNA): TGTGCCAGCAGCTTAAACCTAGCGGGGGGGCCGGAGCAAGAGACCCAGTACTTC.

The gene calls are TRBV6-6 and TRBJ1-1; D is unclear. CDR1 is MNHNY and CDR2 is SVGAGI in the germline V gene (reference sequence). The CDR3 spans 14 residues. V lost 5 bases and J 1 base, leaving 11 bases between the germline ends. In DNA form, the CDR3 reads TGTGCCAGCAGTCTGGGAGCCGAGAACACTGAAGCTTTCTTT. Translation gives CASSLGAENTEAFF.

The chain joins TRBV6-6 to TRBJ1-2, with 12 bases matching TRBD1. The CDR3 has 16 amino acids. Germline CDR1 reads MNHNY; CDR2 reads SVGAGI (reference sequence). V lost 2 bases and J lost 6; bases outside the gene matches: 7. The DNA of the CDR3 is TGTGCCAGCAGTTACACTCCGGGACAGGGGGCGCATGGCTACACCTTC. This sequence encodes CASSYTPGQGAHGYTF.